This T cell receptor beta chain comes out of a study of identical twins. The V gene lost 3 bases and the J gene lost 2 bases, with 8 bases spanning the gap. The CDR3 is 12 residues long. CDR1 and CDR2 (germline): DFQATT, SNEGSKA (reference sequence). General observations from the study: Twin sharing of out-of-frame TCR alpha was underestimated by models in monozygotic pairs. The study reached conclusions through statistical analysis that was cross-sectional, not following the same donors.

TCRdb passed the 5' RACE reads through MiXCR, listing each CDR3 protein once. The sample holds approximately 600,000 distinct CDR3 sequences, 9.6% seen once. This clonotype was detected only a few times. What it binds is not known. The sample was also linked to a second study, of yellow fever vaccine responses in identical twins.

The receptor's source is a young woman in good health. Specimen: PBMCs. The V and J genes are TRBV20-1 and TRBJ2-7; no clear D. This CDR3 is CSARTDAYEQYF. CDR3 coding DNA: TGCAGTGCTAGGACGGACGCCTACGAGCAGTACTTC.